The 8 T cell receptor beta chains given below trace back to one sample, sequenced in a study of EBV T-cell therapy then PD-1 blockade in nasopharyngeal carcinoma. Produced via immunoSEQ multiplex PCR; TCRdb's table is partial and in-frame only. The table shows under 25,000 clones, with less than 90% occurring only once. Their specific antigens are unknown. Sample treatment: AdE1-LMPpoly-expanded autologous EBV-specific T-cell therapy followed by anti-PD-1 nivolumab. Here the sequenced sample was CD8+ T cells from blood, taken at approximately day 30 from a patient whose treatment included autologous EBV-specific T cells and nivolumab. These receptor sequences come from a man in his forties with nasopharyngeal carcinoma.

The chain combines TRBV3-1 (or the pseudogene TRBV3-2) with TRBJ2-7; D not certain. V lost 2 bases to trimming and J lost 3 bases, with 11 bases between them. The CDR3 covers 14 residues. Germline-derived CDR1 and CDR2 are LGHDT and YNNKEL (reference sequence). The CDR3 here is CASSQLEVGYEQYF. As DNA, the CDR3 is TGTGCCAGCAGCCAATTAGAAGTTGGCTACGAGCAGTACTTC.

The rearrangement joins TRBV9 to TRBJ1-2, with TRBD1 identical over 8 bases. The germline V gene encodes CDR1 SGDLS and CDR2 YYNGEE. This CDR3 spans 11 amino acids. V lost 6 bases and J lost 7; bases outside the gene matches: 2. The CDR3 DNA is TGTGCCAGCAACAGGGGGGGTGGCTACACCTTC. Its translation is CASNRGGGYTF.

The chain employs TRBV6-2 or TRBV6-3 and TRBJ2-3; D is possibly TRBD2 (5 bases). Germline lookup yields CDR1 MNHEY and CDR2 SVGEGT. V gave up 6 bases and J gave up 2 bases, with 9 bases separating them. This CDR3 is built from 13 residues. The CDR3 DNA reads as TGTGCCAGCAGCCGGACTGACACAGATACGCAGTATTTT. Translated, it gives CASSRTDTDTQYF.

A single count supports this clone. This sequence joins TRBV11-1 and TRBJ2-7; possibly TRBD1 for D (5 bases). The CDR3 loop spans 12 amino acids. Trimming took off 4 bases at V and 6 bases at J, with 10 bases between the two ends. The V gene's germline CDR1 is SGHAT and CDR2 FQDESV (reference sequence). CDR3 in amino acids: CASSSYQGEQYF. The CDR3 DNA sequence: TGTGCCAGCAGCTCGTATCAGGGCGAGCAGTACTTC.

DNA of the CDR3: TGTGCCAGTGGGGGGAACTACGAGCAGTACTTC. It specifies CASGGNYEQYF. The chain joins TRBV12-3 or TRBV12-4 to TRBJ2-7; TRBD2 is a possible D gene (6 bases). The CDR3 contains 11 residues. V was cut by 9 bases and J by 3 bases, with 9 bases left in between.

This rearrangement joins TRBV6-5 to TRBJ2-7; no reliable D call. Germline values: CDR1 MNHEY, CDR2 SVGAGI. CDR3 size: 14 residues. Deletions cut 3 bases from V and 2 bases from J, with 11 bases between. This CDR3 is CASSYGAEAYEQYF. In DNA form, the CDR3 reads TGTGCCAGCAGTTATGGTGCAGAGGCCTACGAGCAGTACTTC.

V gene TRBV27 combines with J gene TRBJ2-7; D not resolved. The V and J ends lost 0 bases and 0 bases respectively, with 6 bases between them. The CDR3 loop spans 14 amino acids. Per the germline V gene, CDR1 is MNHEY and CDR2 is SMNVEV (reference sequence). In DNA, the CDR3 is TGTGCCAGCAGTTTATCGGCGGACTCCTACGAGCAGTACTTC. Protein sequence: CASSLSADSYEQYF.

The rearrangement links TRBV13 to TRBJ1-2; the D gene is possibly TRBD1 (6 bases). The CDR3 runs 12 residues. In germline, CDR1 is PRHDT, CDR2 FYEKMQ (reference sequence). V lost 5 bases and J lost 4, with 8 bases in between. DNA for the CDR3: TGTGCCAGCAGCCAGGGGACCTATGGCTACACCTTC. This codes for CASSQGTYGYTF.